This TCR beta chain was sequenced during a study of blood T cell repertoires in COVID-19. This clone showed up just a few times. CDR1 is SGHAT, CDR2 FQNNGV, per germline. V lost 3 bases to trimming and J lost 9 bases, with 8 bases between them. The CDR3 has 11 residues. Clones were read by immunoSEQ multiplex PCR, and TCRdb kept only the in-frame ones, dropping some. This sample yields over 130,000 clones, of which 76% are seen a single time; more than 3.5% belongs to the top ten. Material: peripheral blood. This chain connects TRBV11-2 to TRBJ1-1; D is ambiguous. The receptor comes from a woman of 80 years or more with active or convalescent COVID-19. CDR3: CASSFSSKAFF. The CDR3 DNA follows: TGTGCCAGCAGCTTTAGTTCGAAAGCTTTCTTT.